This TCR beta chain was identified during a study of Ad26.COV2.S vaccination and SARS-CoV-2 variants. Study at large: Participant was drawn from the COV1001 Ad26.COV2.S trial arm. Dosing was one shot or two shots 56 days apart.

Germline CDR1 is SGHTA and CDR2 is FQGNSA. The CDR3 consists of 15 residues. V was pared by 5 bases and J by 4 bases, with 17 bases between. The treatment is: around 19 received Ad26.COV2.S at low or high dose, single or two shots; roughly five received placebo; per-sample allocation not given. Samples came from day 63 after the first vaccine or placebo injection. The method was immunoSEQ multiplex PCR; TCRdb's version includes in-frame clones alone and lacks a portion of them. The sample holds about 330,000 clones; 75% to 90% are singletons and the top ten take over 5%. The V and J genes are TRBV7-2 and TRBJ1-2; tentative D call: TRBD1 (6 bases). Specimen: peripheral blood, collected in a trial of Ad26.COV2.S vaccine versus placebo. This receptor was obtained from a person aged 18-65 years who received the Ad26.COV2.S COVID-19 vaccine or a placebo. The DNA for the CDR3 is TGTGCCAGCAGCCCTGGGACATCGCCTAGCTATGGCTACACCTTC. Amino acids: CASSPGTSPSYGYTF.